These 21 T cell receptor beta chains came from one sample sequenced in a study of shared clonotypes between healthy human individuals. The protocol was immunoSEQ multiplex PCR, while the TCRdb copy is restricted to in-frame clones and leaves out a portion. The data contain 2 million to 3 million clones, roughly 93% of them singletons. Sample: naive CD4+ T cells from PBMCs. Sample subset: CD45RA+ positively selected. The source of these receptors is a man between 18 and 35 years old in good health. Some clones in this sample may be carry-over from other donors' samples.

The chain carries TRBV30 and TRBJ2-7; D gene ambiguous. V gave up 6 bases and J gave up 3 bases, with 12 bases separating them. This CDR3 region has 12 residues. CDR1 and CDR2 (germline): GTSNPN, SVGIG (reference sequence). The CDR3 loop is CACSEWGYEQYF. The CDR3 nucleotides read TGTGCCTGCTCGGAATGGGGCTACGAGCAGTACTTC.

This clone was seen a single time. This chain connects TRBV28 to TRBJ2-1, with a tentative D call TRBD2 (7 bases). Trimming took 7 bases from V and 0 from J, leaving 19 bases between them. This CDR3 has 17 residues. Germline CDR1 reads MDHEN; CDR2 reads SYDVKM. The CDR3 sequence: CASNQAGAQSSYNEQFF. The CDR3 coding sequence is TGTGCCAGCAATCAGGCGGGGGCCCAAAGCTCCTACAATGAGCAGTTCTTC.

The chain employs TRBV2 and TRBJ1-1; TRBD1 matches 8 bases. The CDR3 contains 15 residues. Per the germline V gene, CDR1 is SNHLY and CDR2 is FYNNEI. V was clipped by 7 bases and J by 1 base; unmatched bases: 8. The CDR3 sequence: CASNFLGTGNTEAFF. CDR3 in DNA: TGTGCCAGCAACTTCCTGGGGACAGGGAACACTGAAGCTTTCTTT.

CDR3 region: CASGRGRAYEQYF. Here the CDR3 DNA reads TGTGCCAGCGGGCGCGGACGGGCCTACGAGCAGTACTTC. The rearrangement joins TRBV6-5 to TRBJ2-7; no reliable D call. Trimming removed 8 bases from V and 2 bases from J, with 13 bases in between. CDR3 length: 13 amino acids. The germline CDR1 and CDR2 sequences are MNHEY and SVGAGI.

Remarks on this clone: Compared with germline, one end of the junction differs, possibly owing to a read error. V and J are TRBV28 and TRBJ2-3; a weak D match, TRBD2 (5 bases). Germline assignment: CDR1 MDHEN and CDR2 SYDVKM. The CDR3 covers 11 residues. CDR3 amino acids: CASSPDYPLTF. CDR3 sequence (DNA): TGTGCCAGCAGTCCAGACTACCCCCTAACTTTT.

The chain carries TRBV2 and TRBJ1-2, with unresolved D. The germline V gene encodes CDR1 SNHLY and CDR2 FYNNEI. The CDR3 loop spans 14 amino acids. The ends were cut back, 0 bases at V and 0 bases at J, with 5 bases in the middle. The DNA for the CDR3 is TGTGCCAGCAGTGAAGCGCGAACTAACTATGGCTACACCTTC. Amino acids: CASSEARTNYGYTF.

A note on this clone: The sample holds other DNA sequences that translate to the same CDR3. The chain uses TRBV5-4 and TRBJ2-2; D may match TRBD1 or TRBD2 (5 bases each). This CDR3 is 15 amino acids long. Germline CDR1 SGHNT, CDR2 YYREEE (reference sequence). Trimming pared 2 bases from V and 1 base from J, leaving 9 bases between. CDR3 in amino acids: CASSLRDGNTGELFF. CDR3 coding DNA: TGTGCCAGCAGCTTAAGGGACGGGAACACCGGGGAGCTGTTTTTT.

This chain links TRBV7-9 with TRBJ2-2, with D possibly TRBD2 on 7 matching bases. With 11 bases removed from V and 6 bases from J, the gap between germline ends came to 25 bases. The CDR3 has 16 residues. The germline V gene has CDR1 SEHNR and CDR2 FQNEAQ (reference sequence). The CDR3 sequence is CAGVVGRGAVSGELFF. CDR3 DNA sequence: TGTGCCGGAGTTGTAGGTCGGGGGGCTGTCTCCGGGGAGCTGTTTTTT.

The V and J genes are TRBV7-9 and TRBJ1-5, with no clear D. The CDR3 is 13 amino acids. Trimming removed 5 bases from V and 7 bases from J, with 12 bases in between. Germline-derived CDR1 and CDR2 are SEHNR and FQNEAQ (reference sequence). This CDR3 reads CASSRLVGQPQHF. CDR3 bases: TGTGCCAGCAGCCGGTTGGTGGGGCAGCCCCAGCATTTT.

The V call is TRBV2, the J call TRBJ2-7; 7 nucleotides align to TRBD1. CDR3 length equals 14 residues. J gave up 2 bases and V 4 bases, and 5 bases lay outside the gene matches. CDR1 is SNHLY, CDR2 FYNNEI, per germline. CDR3 bases: TGTGCCAGCAGTGTTATACAGGGGACCTACGAGCAGTACTTC. Protein: CASSVIQGTYEQYF.

In DNA form, the CDR3 reads TGTGCCAGCTCACCAGCCGATAGGGAGTACGAGCAGTACTTC. Its translation: CASSPADREYEQYF. This rearrangement joins TRBV18 to TRBJ2-7; possibly TRBD2 for D (5 bases). Germline values: CDR1 KGHSH, CDR2 LQKENI. This CDR3 has 14 amino acids. V lost 2 bases and J 4 bases, leaving 12 bases between the germline ends.

V gene TRBV7-6 combines with J gene TRBJ2-7; tentatively, D is TRBD2 (5 bases). The CDR3 runs 15 residues. V lost 5 bases and J lost 0, with 14 bases in between. Germline loops: CDR1 SGHVS, CDR2 FNYEAQ. The CDR3 reads CASSILRGSSYEQYF. CDR3 DNA sequence: TGTGCCAGCAGCATTCTCAGAGGGAGCTCCTACGAGCAGTACTTC.

J is TRBJ2-7 and V is TRBV9; TRBD1 agrees at 9 bases. Per the germline V gene, CDR1 is SGDLS and CDR2 is YYNGEE. Trimming cost V 3 bases and J 7 bases; bases outside gene matches: 11. The CDR3 extends over 15 amino acids. The CDR3 DNA sequence: TGTGCCAGCAGCGCTCTCACAGGGGGCGACGGGGAGCAGTACTTC. Translating gives CASSALTGGDGEQYF.

The rearrangement links TRBV11-3 to TRBJ2-1, with D perhaps TRBD1 or TRBD2 (6 bases each). V was shortened by 1 base and J by 4 bases, with 11 bases between the two germline ends. CDR1 and CDR2 from the germline V gene are SGHNT and YENEEA. The CDR3 spans 15 residues. CDR3 bases: TGTGCCAGCAGCTTAGCGAGGGGGACTTACAATGAGCAGTTCTTC. It specifies CASSLARGTYNEQFF.

J is TRBJ1-3 and V is TRBV27; TRBD1 agrees at 9 bases. The CDR3 length is 14 residues. V shed 6 bases and J 4 bases; nucleotides not matched to a gene: 4. Germline CDR1 MNHEY, CDR2 SMNVEV (reference sequence). The CDR3: CASRGQGRGNTIYF. DNA of the CDR3: TGTGCCAGCAGGGGACAGGGTAGGGGAAACACCATATATTTT.

This rearrangement joins TRBV5-1 to TRBJ2-5; possibly TRBD1 or TRBD2 for D (5 bases each). V lost 5 bases and J 4 bases, leaving 12 bases between the germline ends. Germline CDR1 SGHRS, CDR2 YFSETQ. CDR3 length: 13 residues. The CDR3 is CASRQTGRETQYF. The CDR3 DNA sequence: TGCGCCAGCAGACAGACGGGGCGAGAGACCCAGTACTTC.

In this sample, this clone turned up a few times. The chain joins TRBV4-1 to TRBJ1-5; D unresolved. V shed 3 bases and J shed 6 bases, with 12 bases lying between them. Germline V gene lookup returns CDR1 MGHRA and CDR2 YSYEKL. The CDR3 runs to 14 residues. The CDR3 DNA sequence: TGCGCCAGCAGCCACCCGCTCAAGGGTCAGCCCCAGCATTTT. Translation gives CASSHPLKGQPQHF.

The chain carries TRBV5-1 and TRBJ1-5, with 7 bases identical to TRBD1. CDR1 and CDR2 (germline): SGHRS, YFSETQ. CDR3 length equals 14 residues. The V gene end was trimmed by 4 bases and the J gene end by 5 bases; junction bases not matched to a gene: 6. The DNA for the CDR3 is TGCGCCAGCAGCCTTACAGGGGCGCATCAGCCCCAGCATTTT. As protein: CASSLTGAHQPQHF.

This clone has a single count. This rearrangement joins TRBV5-6 to TRBJ2-3; TRBD2 agrees at 9 bases. V lost 5 bases and J lost 2; bases outside the gene matches: 9. Germline V CDR1 and CDR2: SGHDT, YYEEEE. The CDR3 extends over 16 amino acids. CDR3 nucleotides: TGTGCCAGCAGAAAAAGGACTAGCGCTAACACAGATACGCAGTATTTT. Its protein is CASRKRTSANTDTQYF.

This chain uses TRBV19 with TRBJ2-1, with D possibly called TRBD1 or TRBD2 (5 bases each). The germline V gene has CDR1 LNHDA and CDR2 SQIVND (reference sequence). The V end lost 3 bases, the J end lost 9 bases, and 18 bases lay between the germline ends. The CDR3 length is 15 residues. This chain's CDR3 is CASSIKAGQRGEQFF. CDR3 nucleotides: TGTGCCAGTAGTATTAAGGCGGGCCAGAGGGGTGAGCAGTTCTTC.

The chain joins TRBV18 to TRBJ2-5; D is ambiguous. The V gene's germline CDR1 is KGHSH and CDR2 LQKENI. V was clipped by 1 base and J by 4 bases, with 16 bases between them. The CDR3 is made up of 16 amino acids. As DNA, the CDR3 is TGTGCCAGCTCACCACGAACACCGCCTCGGCCAGAGACCCAGTACTTC. It encodes CASSPRTPPRPETQYF.